This TCR beta chain was found in a study of blood T cell repertoires in COVID-19. Study context: COVID-19 samples from acute and convalescent phases originated in the United States, Italy and Spain. T cells, B-cell-depleted T cells, or PBMCs provided the cDNA or gDNA that served as material.

CDR1 is LGHNA and CDR2 is YNFKEQ in the germline V gene. This CDR3 has 12 residues. Trimming took 8 bases from V and 3 from J; bases not matched to a gene: 2. Authors' processing steps: Researchers report that nucleated cell counts were estimated from reference gene primer amplification. Clones were read by immunoSEQ multiplex PCR, and TCRdb kept only the in-frame ones, dropping some. V and J calls plus clone size are reproduced from that table; the DNA served to infer D and trimming. The sample shows 180,000 or so clones, around 80% of them seen only once. Specimen: peripheral blood. The chain carries TRBV4-2 and TRBJ1-1, with 8 bases matching TRBD1. The TCR comes from a woman aged 80 or over with active or convalescent COVID-19. The CDR3 here is CASSTGDTEAFF. Written as DNA, the CDR3 is TGTGCCAGCTCGACAGGGGACACTGAAGCTTTCTTT.